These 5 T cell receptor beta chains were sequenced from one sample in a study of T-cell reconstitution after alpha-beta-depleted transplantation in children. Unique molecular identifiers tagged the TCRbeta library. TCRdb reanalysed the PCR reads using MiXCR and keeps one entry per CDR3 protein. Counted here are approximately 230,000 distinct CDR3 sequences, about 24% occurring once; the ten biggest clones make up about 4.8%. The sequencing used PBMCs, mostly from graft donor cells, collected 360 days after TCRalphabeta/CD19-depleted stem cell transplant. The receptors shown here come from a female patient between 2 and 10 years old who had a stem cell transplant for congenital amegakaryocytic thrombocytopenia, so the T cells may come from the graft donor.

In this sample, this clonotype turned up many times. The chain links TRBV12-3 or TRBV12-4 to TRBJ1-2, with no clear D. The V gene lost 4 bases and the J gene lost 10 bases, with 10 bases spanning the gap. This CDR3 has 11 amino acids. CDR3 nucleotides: TGTGCCAGCAGTTCGACGTCCGACTACACCTTC. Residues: CASSSTSDYTF.

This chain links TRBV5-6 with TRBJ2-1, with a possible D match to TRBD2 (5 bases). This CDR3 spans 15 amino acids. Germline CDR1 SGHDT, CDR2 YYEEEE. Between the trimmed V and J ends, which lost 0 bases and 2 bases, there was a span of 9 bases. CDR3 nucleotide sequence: TGTGCCAGCAGCTTGGGTCCGCGGGCCTACAATGAGCAGTTCTTC. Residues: CASSLGPRAYNEQFF. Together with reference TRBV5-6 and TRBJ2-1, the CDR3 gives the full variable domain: DAGVTQSPTHLIKTRGQQVTLRCSPKSGHDTVSWYQQALGQGPQFIFQYYEEEERQRGNFPDRFSGHQFPNYSSELNVNALLLGDSALYLCASSLGPRAYNEQFFGPGTRLTVL.

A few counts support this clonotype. The DNA for the CDR3 is TGCGCCAGCAGCCAAAGTTCAGGGATGAACACTGAAGCTTTCTTT. Its protein product is CASSQSSGMNTEAFF. The chain uses TRBV4-1 and TRBJ1-1; D is possibly TRBD1 (5 bases). Germline CDR1 reads MGHRA; CDR2 reads YSYEKL. There are 15 residues in the CDR3. V lost 2 bases, J lost 0 bases, and 10 bases lay in between.

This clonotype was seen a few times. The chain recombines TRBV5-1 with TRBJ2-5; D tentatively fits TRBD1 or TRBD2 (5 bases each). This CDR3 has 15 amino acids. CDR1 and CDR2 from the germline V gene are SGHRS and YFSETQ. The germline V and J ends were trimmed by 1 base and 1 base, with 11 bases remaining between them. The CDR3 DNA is TGCGCCAGCAGCTTGCGGCAGGGACCCCAAGAGACCCAGTACTTC. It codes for CASSLRQGPQETQYF.

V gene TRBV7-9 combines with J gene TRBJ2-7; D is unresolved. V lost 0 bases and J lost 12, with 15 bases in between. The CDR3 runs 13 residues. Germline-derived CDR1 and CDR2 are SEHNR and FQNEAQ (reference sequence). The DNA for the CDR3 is TGTGCCAGCAGCTTAGCGCTGTGGGGAAAAAGGTACTTC. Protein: CASSLALWGKRYF.